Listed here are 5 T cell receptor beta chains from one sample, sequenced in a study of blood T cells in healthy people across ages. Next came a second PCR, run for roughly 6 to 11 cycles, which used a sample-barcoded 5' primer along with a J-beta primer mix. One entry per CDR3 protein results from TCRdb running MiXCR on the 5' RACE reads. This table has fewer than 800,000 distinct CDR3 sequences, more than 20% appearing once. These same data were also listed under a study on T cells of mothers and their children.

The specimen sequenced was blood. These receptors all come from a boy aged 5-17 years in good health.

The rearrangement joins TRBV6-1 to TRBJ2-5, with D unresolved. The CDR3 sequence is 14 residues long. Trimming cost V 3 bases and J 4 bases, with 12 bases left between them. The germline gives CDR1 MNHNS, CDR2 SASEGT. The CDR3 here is CASSDFEGLETQYF. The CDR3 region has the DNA TGTGCCAGCAGTGATTTTGAAGGTTTAGAGACCCAGTACTTC.

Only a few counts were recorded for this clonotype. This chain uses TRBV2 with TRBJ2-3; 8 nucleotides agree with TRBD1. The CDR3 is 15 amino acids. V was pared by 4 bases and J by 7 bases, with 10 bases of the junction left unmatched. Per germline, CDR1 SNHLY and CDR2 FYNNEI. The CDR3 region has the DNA TGTGCCAGCAGTGGGCTCCGGACAGGGAGAAATACGCAGTATTTT. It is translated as CASSGLRTGRNTQYF.

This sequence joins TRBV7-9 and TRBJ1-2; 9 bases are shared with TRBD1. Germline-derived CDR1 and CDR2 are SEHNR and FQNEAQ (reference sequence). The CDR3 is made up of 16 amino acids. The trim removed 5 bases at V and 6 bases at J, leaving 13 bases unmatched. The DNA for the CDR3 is TGTGCCAGCAGCCAACCGGGACAGGGCTTTTTAGATGGCTACACCTTC. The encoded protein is CASSQPGQGFLDGYTF.

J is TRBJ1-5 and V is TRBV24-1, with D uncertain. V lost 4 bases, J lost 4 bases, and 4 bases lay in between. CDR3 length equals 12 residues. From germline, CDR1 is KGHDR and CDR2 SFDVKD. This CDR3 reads CATSDINQPQHF. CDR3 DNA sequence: TGTGCCACCAGTGACATTAATCAGCCCCAGCATTTT.

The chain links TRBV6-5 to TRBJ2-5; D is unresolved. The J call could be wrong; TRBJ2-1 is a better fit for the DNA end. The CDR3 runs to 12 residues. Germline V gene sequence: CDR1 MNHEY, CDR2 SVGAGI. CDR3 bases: TGTGCCAGCAGTACCAGCCTTAATGAGCAGTTCTTC. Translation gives CASSTSLNEQFF.